This T cell receptor beta chain was sequenced during a study of blood T cell repertoires in COVID-19. At the level of the study: Acute-phase and convalescent COVID-19 samples originated in the United States, Italy and Spain. Nucleic acid was either cDNA or gDNA, and it came from T cells, B-cell-depleted T cells, or PBMCs.

The CDR3 sequence is 15 residues long. The V gene's germline CDR1 is SGDLS and CDR2 YYNGEE. Trimming pared 0 bases from V and 7 bases from J, leaving 14 bases between. Followed longitudinally, the Seattle patients had been enrolled during active infection. Original processing notes: Reference gene primer amplification yielded estimated nucleated cell counts. Produced via immunoSEQ multiplex PCR; TCRdb's table is partial and in-frame only. The D gene and trimming were derived from the DNA, and the V and J assignments and clone size from that table. The sample contains about 170,000 clones, about 82% of which appear only once.

The chain combines TRBV9 with TRBJ1-5, with unresolved D. Specimen: peripheral blood. The source of this sequence is a woman over 75 with COVID-19, enrolled during active disease. The CDR3 loop is CASSVDPREGQPQHF. The CDR3 nucleotides are TGTGCCAGCAGCGTAGATCCCCGGGAGGGACAGCCCCAGCATTTT.